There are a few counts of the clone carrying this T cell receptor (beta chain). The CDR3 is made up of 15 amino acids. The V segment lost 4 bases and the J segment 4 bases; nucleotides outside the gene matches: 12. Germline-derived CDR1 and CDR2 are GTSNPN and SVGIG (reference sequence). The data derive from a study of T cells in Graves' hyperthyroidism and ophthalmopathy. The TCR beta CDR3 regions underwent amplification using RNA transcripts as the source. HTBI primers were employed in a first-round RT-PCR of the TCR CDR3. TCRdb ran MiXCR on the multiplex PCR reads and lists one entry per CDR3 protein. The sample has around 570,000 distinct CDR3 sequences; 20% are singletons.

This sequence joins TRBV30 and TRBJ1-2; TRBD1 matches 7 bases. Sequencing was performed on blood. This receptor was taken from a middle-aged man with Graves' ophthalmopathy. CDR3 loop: CAWMGAGQSRYGYTF. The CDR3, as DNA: TGTGCCTGGATGGGCGCGGGACAGTCTCGCTATGGCTACACCTTC.